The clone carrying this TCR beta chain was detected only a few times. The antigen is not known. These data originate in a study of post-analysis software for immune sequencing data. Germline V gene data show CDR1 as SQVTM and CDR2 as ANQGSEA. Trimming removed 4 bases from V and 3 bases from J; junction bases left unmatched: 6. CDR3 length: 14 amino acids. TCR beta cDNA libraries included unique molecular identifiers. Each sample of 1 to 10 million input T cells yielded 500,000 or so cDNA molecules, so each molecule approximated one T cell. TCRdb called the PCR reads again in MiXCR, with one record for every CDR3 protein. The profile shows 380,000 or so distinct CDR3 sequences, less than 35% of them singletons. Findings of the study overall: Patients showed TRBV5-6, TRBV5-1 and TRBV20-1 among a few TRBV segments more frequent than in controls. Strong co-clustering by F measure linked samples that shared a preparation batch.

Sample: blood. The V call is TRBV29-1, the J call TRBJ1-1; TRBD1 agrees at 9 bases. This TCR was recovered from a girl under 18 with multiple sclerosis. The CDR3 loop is CSVAPRTGDTEAFF. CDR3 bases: TGCAGCGTTGCCCCGAGGACAGGGGACACTGAAGCTTTCTTT.